This TCR beta chain was recovered during a study of blood T cell repertoires in COVID-19. Looking at the study overall: PBMCs, B-cell-depleted T cells, or T cells were the source of the cDNA or gDNA that made up the material.

The CDR3 has 16 amino acids. V was pared by 0 bases and J by 1 base, with 5 bases of the junction left unmatched. CDR1 LGHDT and CDR2 YNNKEL come from the germline V gene (reference sequence). In the study's own analysis: The authors estimated nucleated cell counts from reference gene primer amplification. Some clones are missing from TCRdb's copy, which holds only in-frame ones; the method was immunoSEQ multiplex PCR. V, J and clone size are those of that table, while D and trimming were read from the DNA. This sample carries 150,000 to 200,000 clones, about 86% of them seen once, and the ten largest clones take around 4%.

Source material: peripheral blood. The chain carries TRBV3-1 (or the pseudogene TRBV3-2) and TRBJ2-5; 7 positions match TRBD2. The clonotype originates from a woman between 65 and 79 years old with acute or convalescent COVID-19. CDR3 in DNA: TGTGCCAGCAGCCAAGACCTCCCGGGGGGCCAAGAGACCCAGTACTTC. It encodes CASSQDLPGGQETQYF.